Reported below is one TCR beta chain. It was during active infection that Seattle patients were enrolled and then longitudinally followed. In the original analysis: Scientists estimated how many nucleated cells there were by amplifying reference gene primers. Repertoires were generated with immunoSEQ multiplex PCR, while TCRdb's copy carries only in-frame clones and drops some. V and J calls and clone size are as listed in that table; D and trimming were resolved from the DNA. The profile shows 300,000 to 400,000 clones, about 90% of them singletons. This specimen belongs to a study of blood T cell repertoires in COVID-19. Across the study: Acute and convalescent COVID-19 samples came from the United States, Italy and Spain. T cells, B-cell-depleted T cells, or PBMCs provided the cDNA or gDNA that served as material.

V gave up 2 bases and J gave up 6 bases; unmatched junction bases: 4. The CDR3 consists of 15 residues. From germline, CDR1 is SEHNR and CDR2 FQNEAQ (reference sequence). Sequencing used peripheral blood. V is TRBV7-9 and J is TRBJ1-2; 12 bases line up with TRBD1. The clonotype comes from a woman aged 65 to 85 with COVID-19, enrolled during active disease. Written as DNA, the CDR3 is TGTGCCAGCAGCTTAACGGGACAGGGGGCCCATGGCTACACCTTC. It translates to CASSLTGQGAHGYTF.